This is a list of T cell receptor beta chains from one sample in a study of siplizumab effects on memory and regulatory T cells. TCRdb keeps only in-frame clones here, not all; method: immunoSEQ multiplex PCR. The repertoire includes 50,000 to 70,000 clones, roughly 96% of them detected once, and about 0.095% sits in the top ten. Sequencing input: naive CD8+ T cells sorted from blood. The receptors stem from a human donor in good health. CDR3s leave out the opening cysteine and the closing phenylalanine or tryptophan.

TRBJ1-4,TRBV18,ASSQGGSYEKLF
TRBJ1-1,TRBV6-1,ATSLVRVVNTEAF
TRBJ2-1,TRBV6-5,ASSYEGSEQF
TRBJ2-7,TRBV5-1,ASSEGNHEQY
TRBJ2-4,TRBV11-3,ASSLGLGTGLY
TRBJ1-1,TRBV9,ASSLGGGTEAF
-,TRBV9,ASSVSGLAASYEQY
TRBJ2-7,TRBV2,ASSEANRGLYEQY
TRBJ2-3,TRBV7-9,ASSPPGVSTDTQY
TRBJ1-1,TRBV27,ASSPGVGTEAF
TRBJ2-3,TRBV9,ASSVGDRVMTDTQY
TRBJ2-1,TRBV28,ASSPSGVQGNEQF
TRBJ2-7,TRBV5-6,ASRWGTGSGEQY
TRBJ1-1,TRBV2,ASSEPQRASEAF
TRBJ2-1,TRBV7-9,ASSLKAAGGYNEQF
TRBJ2-3,TRBV6-1,ASSITDTQY
TRBJ2-3,TRBV28,ASSLSTSTDTQY
TRBJ2-1,TRBV28,ASRWTGEQF
TRBJ1-4,TRBV30,AWSTGQGDEKLF
TRBJ1-1,TRBV7-6,ASSPLTENTEAF
TRBJ2-1,TRBV7-5,VRSFSDLAGANEQF
TRBJ2-2,TRBV4-3,ASSQQGLDTGELF
TRBJ2-7,TRBV27,ASSLKLAGDLSYEQY
TRBJ2-7,TRBV7-9,ASSHTNEQY
TRBJ2-7,TRBV5-1,ASSLRDRGFYEQY
TRBJ1-1,TRBV19,ASSPGVEAF
TRBJ1-5,TRBV19,ASSIVGTGGNQPQH
TRBJ1-1,TRBV7-9,ASSLTGGTEAF
TRBJ2-2,TRBV19,ASSTTAGNTGELF
TRBJ2-7,TRBV2,ASRDRDRAYEQY
TRBJ1-1,TRBV27,ASSFSSMNTEAF
TRBJ2-3,TRBV29-1,SVGGSLGQDTDTQY
TRBJ2-2,TRBV19,ASSIGGRGPAGELF
TRBJ2-5,TRBV13,ASSSTSGGEETQY
TRBJ2-1,TRBV10-3,AISESTGGRSYNEQF
TRBJ2-7,TRBV9,ASSPTGEPSEQY
TRBJ1-5,TRBV4-1,ASSQEAGQPQH
TRBJ1-1,TRBV10-2,ASTVGVITEAF
TRBJ2-2,TRBV14,ASNPGPWGRNTGELF
TRBJ1-5,TRBV2,ASSDGQPQH
TRBJ1-6,TRBV30,AWTAGTATSPLH
TRBJ2-1,TRBV28,ASSLGVSKNNEQF
TRBJ1-2,TRBV10-2,ASSGQKDNYGYT
TRBJ2-1,TRBV28,ASSLRPNSLYNEQF
TRBJ2-3,TRBV19,ASSWGGDTQY